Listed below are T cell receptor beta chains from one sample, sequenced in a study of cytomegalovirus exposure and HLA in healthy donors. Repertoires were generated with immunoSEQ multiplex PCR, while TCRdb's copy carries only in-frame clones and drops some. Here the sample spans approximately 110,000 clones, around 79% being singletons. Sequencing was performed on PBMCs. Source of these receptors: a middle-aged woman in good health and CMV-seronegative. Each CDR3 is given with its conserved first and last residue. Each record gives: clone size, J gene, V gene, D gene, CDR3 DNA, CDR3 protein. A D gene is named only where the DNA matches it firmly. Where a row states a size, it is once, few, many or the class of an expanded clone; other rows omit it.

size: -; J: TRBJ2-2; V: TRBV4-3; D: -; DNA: TGCGCCAGCAGCCAAGATAATGCCAGGAACACCGGGGAGCTGTTTTTT; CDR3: CASSQDNARNTGELFF
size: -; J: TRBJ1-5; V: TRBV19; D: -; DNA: TGTGCCAGTAGTATGGGAGATAGCAATCAGCCCCAGCATTTT; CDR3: CASSMGDSNQPQHF
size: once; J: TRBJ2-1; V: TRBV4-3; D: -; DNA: TGCGCCAGCAGCCAAGAACGCAGTGAGCAGTTCTTC; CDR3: CASSQERSEQFF
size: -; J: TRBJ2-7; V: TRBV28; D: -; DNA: TGTGCCAGCAGTTTAGTCGGGTGGAGCTCCTACGAGCAGTACTTC; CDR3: CASSLVGWSSYEQYF
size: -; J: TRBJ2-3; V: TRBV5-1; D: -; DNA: TGCGCCAGCAGCTTGGAACAGGGTTCAGTAGATACGCAGTATTTT; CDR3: CASSLEQGSVDTQYF
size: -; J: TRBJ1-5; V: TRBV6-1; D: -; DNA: TGTGCCAGCACCCCAGGTTTATGGCCCCAGCATTTT; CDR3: CASTPGLWPQHF
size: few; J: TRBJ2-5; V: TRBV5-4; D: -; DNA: TGTGCCAGCAGCTTGCCGCAGGGGAGAGGAGAGACCCAGTACTTC; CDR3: CASSLPQGRGETQYF
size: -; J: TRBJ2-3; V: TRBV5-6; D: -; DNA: TGTGCCAGCAACTGGGGGCCTAGCCCCACAGATACGCAGTATTTT; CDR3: CASNWGPSPTDTQYF
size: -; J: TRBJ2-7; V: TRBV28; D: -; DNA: TGTGCCAGCAGTACACCAAGCTCCTACGAGCAGTACTTC; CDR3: CASSTPSSYEQYF
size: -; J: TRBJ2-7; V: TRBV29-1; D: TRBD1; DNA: TGCAGCGTGGCCGGGACAGGGATTTTCTACGAGCAGTACTTC; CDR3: CSVAGTGIFYEQYF
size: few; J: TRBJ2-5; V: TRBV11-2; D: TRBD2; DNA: TGTGCCAGCCGGGGGGGAAGGGGTGGCTTTAAAGGGGGCCAAGAGACCCAGTACTTC; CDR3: CASRGGRGGFKGGQETQYF